This record looks at one T cell receptor beta chain sequence and its context. Per the study methods: The assay estimated nucleated cells by amplifying reference gene primers. Here immunoSEQ multiplex PCR was the method, and the copy in TCRdb shows in-frame clones only, minus some. That table furnishes V, J and clone size, whereas the DNA furnished D and trimming. The sample has about 160,000 clones, more than 65% seen once. The CDR3 covers 15 residues. Germline V gene sequence: CDR1 MNHEY, CDR2 SVGAGI. Trimming removed 5 bases from V and 2 bases from J; junction bases left unmatched: 5. This sample is drawn from a study of blood T cell repertoires in COVID-19. Study-level information: PBMCs, B-cell-depleted T cells, or T cells provided the cDNA or gDNA that made up the material.

Seattle enrolled patients during active infection and tracked them longitudinally. The TCR comes from a woman aged 55 to 70 with COVID-19, enrolled during active disease. Sequences were obtained from peripheral blood. The rearrangement uses TRBV6-5 and TRBJ2-7; 11 bases are shared with TRBD1. The CDR3 here is CASSRPGQGAYEQYF. The CDR3, as DNA: TGTGCCAGCAGTCGCCCGGGACAGGGGGCCTACGAGCAGTACTTC.